These T cell receptor beta chains were read from a single sample in a study of blood T cell repertoires in COVID-19. The assay was immunoSEQ multiplex PCR, and TCRdb's table has in-frame clones only and misses some. The table includes 150,000 to 200,000 clones, 70% to 80% detected once. Sequencing was carried out using PBMCs or T cells enriched from blood (not recorded which). The receptors were gathered from an older woman in a cohort exposed to, infected with or recovered from COVID-19 (not recorded which). Each CDR3 is given with its conserved first and last residue. The D gene is left open where the match is weak. Not every row has a clone size; where given, it reads once, few, many or a size class.

D gene,V gene,clone size,J gene,CDR3 protein,CDR3 DNA
TRBD2,TRBV10-3,NA,TRBJ2-1,CAIGSASGTSSYNEQFF,TGTGCCATCGGGTCGGCTAGCGGGACGAGCTCCTACAATGAGCAGTTCTTC
TRBD1,TRBV11-2,few,TRBJ1-4,CASSEGTGREKLFF,TGTGCCAGCTCAGAAGGGACAGGGCGTGAAAAACTGTTTTTT
NA,TRBV10-3,NA,TRBJ2-5,CAIKGTGGITQETQYF,TGTGCCATCAAGGGGACTGGTGGGATTACCCAAGAGACCCAGTACTTC
NA,TRBV18,few,TRBJ2-1,CASSRGLDNEQFF,TGTGCCAGCTCACGGGGACTGGACAATGAGCAGTTCTTC
TRBD2,TRBV3-1/TRBV3-2,NA,TRBJ2-5,CASSRGLAKEETQYF,TGTGCCAGCAGCCGGGGACTAGCCAAGGAAGAGACCCAGTACTTC
TRBD2,TRBV11-2,NA,TRBJ2-1,CASSKGLAGGDEQFF,TGTGCCAGCAGCAAGGGACTAGCGGGGGGCGATGAGCAGTTCTTC
NA,TRBV18,NA,TRBJ1-6,CASSSRQNYNSPLHF,TGTGCCAGCTCATCCCGACAGAACTATAATTCACCCCTCCACTTT
TRBD1,TRBV10-3,NA,TRBJ1-1,CAISTPTGGGTEAFF,TGTGCCATCAGTACCCCGACAGGGGGGGGAACTGAAGCTTTCTTT
TRBD1,TRBV27,NA,TRBJ2-7,CASSLRGQGIQPYEQYF,TGTGCCAGCAGTTTACGGGGACAGGGAATCCAACCCTACGAGCAGTACTTC
TRBD1,TRBV19,few,TRBJ1-1,CASNDRTGTEAFF,TGTGCCAGTAATGACAGGACAGGCACTGAAGCTTTCTTT
NA,TRBV28,NA,TRBJ2-7,CASSPRGSIDYEQYF,TGTGCCAGCAGCCCCCGGGGGAGTATAGACTACGAGCAGTACTTC
TRBD1,TRBV28,few,TRBJ1-2,CASSSWGQGAGTNGYTF,TGTGCCAGCAGTTCCTGGGGACAGGGGGCGGGAACCAATGGCTACACCTTC
NA,TRBV5-1,NA,TRBJ2-2,CASSLEVGANTGELFF,TGCGCCAGCAGCTTGGAGGTAGGGGCGAACACCGGGGAGCTGTTTTTT
TRBD1,TRBV5-5,NA,TRBJ1-5,CASSGTGGFNQPQHF,TGTGCCAGCAGCGGGACAGGGGGTTTTAATCAGCCCCAGCATTTT
NA,TRBV5-4,NA,TRBJ2-7,CASSLGGGGIRNEQYF,TGTGCCAGCAGCTTGGGAGGGGGGGGCATAAGAAACGAGCAGTACTTC
NA,TRBV5-1,NA,TRBJ2-1,CASSLGPQGNNEQFF,TGCGCCAGCAGCTTGGGTCCCCAGGGAAACAATGAGCAGTTCTTC
NA,TRBV19,NA,TRBJ1-5,CASSWGVQPQHF,TGTGCCAGTAGTTGGGGGGTTCAGCCCCAGCATTTT
TRBD2,TRBV9,NA,TRBJ2-2,CASSVGRLAGTGELFF,TGTGCCAGCAGCGTAGGTAGGCTAGCGGGCACCGGGGAGCTGTTTTTT
TRBD2,TRBV11-3,once,TRBJ2-7,CASSLGLSSGSSYEQYF,TGTGCCAGCAGCCTAGGACTCAGTAGCGGGAGTTCCTACGAGCAGTACTTC
NA,TRBV14,NA,TRBJ1-1,CASSQGPQVMNTEAFF,TGTGCCAGCAGCCAAGGCCCACAAGTCATGAACACTGAAGCTTTCTTT
NA,TRBV28,NA,TRBJ1-4,CATLYPTTNEKLFF,TGTGCCACCCTCTATCCCACAACTAATGAAAAACTGTTTTTT
NA,TRBV6-2/TRBV6-3,NA,TRBJ2-7,CASSPRRVSYEQYF,TGTGCCAGCAGCCCCCGGCGGGTCTCCTACGAGCAGTACTTC
TRBD2,TRBV20-1,NA,TRBJ2-1,CSASGWGLAGRISYNEQFF,TGCAGTGCTAGTGGTTGGGGACTAGCGGGAAGAATTTCCTACAATGAGCAGTTCTTC
TRBD1,TRBV5-4,NA,TRBJ2-3,CASSQDRQGSGKRDTQYF,TGTGCCAGCAGCCAAGACCGACAGGGTTCGGGGAAGAGGGATACGCAGTATTTT
NA,TRBV28,NA,TRBJ1-1,CASTLGGGQRATEAFF,TGTGCCAGCACCTTAGGGGGGGGTCAAAGGGCCACTGAAGCTTTCTTT
TRBD2,TRBV6-5,NA,TRBJ2-7,CASRTLTSGRYEQYF,TGTGCCAGCAGGACTTTGACTAGCGGGAGGTACGAGCAGTACTTC
TRBD1,TRBV6-5,NA,TRBJ1-1,CASMPPGTANTEAFF,TGTGCCAGCATGCCCCCGGGGACAGCCAACACTGAAGCTTTCTTT
TRBD2,TRBV24-1,NA,TRBJ2-1,CATSESRLAGTFDEQFF,TGTGCCACCAGTGAAAGCCGACTAGCGGGAACGTTCGATGAGCAGTTCTTC
TRBD2,TRBV9,NA,TRBJ2-3,CASSVAEGGTSLPWAQYF,TGTGCCAGCAGCGTAGCTGAGGGGGGGACTAGTCTTCCGTGGGCGCAGTATTTT